The following is a T cell receptor (beta chain) sequence with its context. What it binds is not known. The CDR3 consists of 14 residues. Germline V gene sequence: CDR1 LNHDA, CDR2 SQIVND (reference sequence). Trimming pared 6 bases from V and 3 bases from J, leaving 14 bases between. The sample is drawn from a study of PD-1 blockade in classical Hodgkin lymphoma. The overall study: Patients were administered nivolumab (3 mg/kg intravenously) every 2 weeks.

Sequencing used immunoSEQ multiplex PCR; TCRdb keeps in-frame clones, though not all of them. The data show approximately 99,000 clones, roughly nine tenths seen once. Every patient experienced relapse after autologous stem cell transplantation, and brentuximab vedotin exposure varied. Study-wide results and caveats: By C4D1, CD4+ diversity increased significantly, especially in complete responders.

The rearrangement links TRBV19 to TRBJ2-5; perhaps D is TRBD1 or TRBD2 (5 bases each). The sample in question was peripheral blood mononuclear cells (PBMCs), obtained before the second cycle of nivolumab. The TCR comes from a human donor with classical Hodgkin lymphoma. The CDR3 here is CASSPTMGEETQYF. DNA for the CDR3: TGTGCCAGTAGCCCGACCATGGGGGAAGAGACCCAGTACTTC.